This T cell receptor beta chain was profiled in a study of blood T cell repertoires in COVID-19 (dated by TCRdb to the early 2020s). For the study in its entirety: The collaborator samples originated in the United States, Italy and Spain and spanned the acute and convalescent phases of COVID-19. Samples were obtained from the ongoing ImmuneRACE study (first 160 participants) and from about 1,300 subjects provided by 6 global collaborators. The repertoires were released in a freely available public database meant as a resource for research on the immune response to SARS-CoV-2. HLA class I and class II types, where available, came from metadata supplied by the sample provider rather than from assay-based typing. Nearly every sample came with metadata listing a de-identified subject ID, COVID-19 status, age in years and sex. The material from the prospective study consisted of cDNA or gDNA derived from T cells, B-cell-depleted T cells, or PBMCs. Deeply sampled blood TCRbeta repertoires from subjects exposed to, actively infected with, or recovered from COVID-19 were included in the dataset.

The immunoSEQ Assay, a bias-controlled multiplex PCR, was used to amplify TCRbeta CDR3 regions from genomic DNA. In the source study's methods: The number of nucleated cells in each sample was estimated from the amplification of reference gene primers within the assay. To quantify the absolute abundance of each unique TCRbeta CDR3 rearrangement, sequence reads were collapsed and filtered. For each sample, productive Simpson clonality was calculated as the square root of Simpson's diversity index across productive rearrangements. Imported from immuneACCESS, the table was reduced by TCRdb to in-frame sequences with V and J called. These copies leave out some clones; in studies compared against another copy, an unresolved V gene accounts for under half, and the cause of the remainder is not known. The D gene and trimming were derived from the DNA, and the V and J assignments and clone size from that table. The sample yields some 200,000 clones; roughly 81% were counted once. Of the sample, 2.9% is held by the ten largest clones.

Samples from volunteer blood donors who had recovered from COVID-19 were contributed by a second Seattle source. The collaborating institutions used their own protocols to collect whole blood in K2EDTA tubes. For TCRbeta analysis, collaborator samples were shipped as frozen whole blood, as isolated PBMCs, or as DNA extracted from either sample type. In the case of this clone: Its target antigen remains unknown. Base qualities were left out, and no much larger clone turns up one base away.

As encoded in the germline V gene, CDR1 is SGHTA while CDR2 is FQGNSA. Including the terminal cysteine and phenylalanine, the CDR3 comprises 15 residues. The entry retains the CDR3 DNA only, 45 bases that are in frame from base 1. The V end gives up 5 bases and the J end 7 bases, leaving 11 bases in the junction not matched to a gene. On the study overall, not on this receptor specifically: The quantity of clinical and demographic metadata differed by source and by participant and was supplied without curation.

The sequence joins TRBV7-2 to TRBJ2-1, with 7 middle bases fitting TRBD1. The TCR comes from a man aged 50 to 59 who had recovered from COVID-19. The sample was peripheral blood. CDR3 loop: CASSQWTGLGNEQFF. The nucleotide sequence is given as TGTGCCAGCAGCCAATGGACAGGCCTAGGGAATGAGCAGTTCTTC.